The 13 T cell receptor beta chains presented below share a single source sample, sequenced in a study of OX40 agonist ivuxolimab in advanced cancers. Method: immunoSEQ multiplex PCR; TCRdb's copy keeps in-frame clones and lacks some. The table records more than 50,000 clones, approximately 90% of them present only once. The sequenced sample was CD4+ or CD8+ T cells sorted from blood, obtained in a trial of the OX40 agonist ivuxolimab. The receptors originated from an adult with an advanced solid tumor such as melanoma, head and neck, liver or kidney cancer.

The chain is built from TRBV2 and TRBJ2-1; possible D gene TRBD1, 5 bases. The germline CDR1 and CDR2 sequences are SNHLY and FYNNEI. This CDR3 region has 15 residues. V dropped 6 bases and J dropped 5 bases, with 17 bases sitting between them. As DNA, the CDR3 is TGTGCCAGCAGCGACCAGGGTGCCGACGACAATGAGCAGTTCTTC. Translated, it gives CASSDQGADDNEQFF.

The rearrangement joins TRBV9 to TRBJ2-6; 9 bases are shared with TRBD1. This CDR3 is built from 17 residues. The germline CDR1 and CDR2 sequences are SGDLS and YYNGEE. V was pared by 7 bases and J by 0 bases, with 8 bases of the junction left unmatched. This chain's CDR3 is CASARGTGTSGANVLTF. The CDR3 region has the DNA TGTGCCAGCGCGAGGGGGACAGGGACCTCTGGGGCCAACGTCCTGACTTTC.

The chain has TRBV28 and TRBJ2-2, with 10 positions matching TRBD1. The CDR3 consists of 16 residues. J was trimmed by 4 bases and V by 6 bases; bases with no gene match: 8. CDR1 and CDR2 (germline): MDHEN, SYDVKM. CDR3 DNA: TGTGCCAGCAGCCCGCTTAGGACAGGGGGCACCGGGGAGCTGTTTTTT. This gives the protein CASSPLRTGGTGELFF.

The CDR3 region is CASSWTGDQETQYF. For the CDR3, the DNA is TGTGCCAGCAGTTGGACAGGAGACCAAGAGACCCAGTACTTC. The chain carries TRBV27 and TRBJ2-5; TRBD1 matches 7 bases. V trimming: 4 bases; J trimming: 0 bases; junction bases outside the gene matches: 2. CDR3 length: 14 amino acids. The germline V gene has CDR1 MNHEY and CDR2 SMNVEV (reference sequence).

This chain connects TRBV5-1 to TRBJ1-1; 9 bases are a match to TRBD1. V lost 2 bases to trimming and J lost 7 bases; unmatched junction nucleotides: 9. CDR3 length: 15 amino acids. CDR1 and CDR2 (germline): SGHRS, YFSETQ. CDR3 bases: TGCGCCAGCAGCTTCGCCGGGACAGGGATCGGTGAAGCTTTCTTT. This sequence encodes CASSFAGTGIGEAFF. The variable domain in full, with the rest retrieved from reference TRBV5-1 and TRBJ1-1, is KAGVTQTPRYLIKTRGQQVTLSCSPISGHRSVSWYQQTPGQGLQFLFEYFSETQRNKGNFPGRFSGRQFSNSRSEMNVSTLELGDSALYLCASSFAGTGIGEAFFGQGTRLTVV.

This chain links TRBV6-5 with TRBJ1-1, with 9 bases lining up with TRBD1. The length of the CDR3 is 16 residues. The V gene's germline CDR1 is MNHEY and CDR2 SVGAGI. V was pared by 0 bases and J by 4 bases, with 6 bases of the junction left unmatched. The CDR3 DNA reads TGTGCCAGCAGTTACTCGAGGCTGACAGGGGGCACTGAAGCTTTCTTT. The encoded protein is CASSYSRLTGGTEAFF.

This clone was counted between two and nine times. In DNA, the CDR3 is TGTGCCACCAGCAGAGATTCGGGAGCTGAGGGTTCACCCCTCCACTTT. Translating it yields CATSRDSGAEGSPLHF. The chain joins TRBV15 to TRBJ1-6; no clear D. Germline CDR1 and CDR2: LNHNV and YYDKDF (reference sequence). This CDR3 is built from 16 residues. The ends were cut back, 0 bases at V and 9 bases at J, with 15 bases in the middle.

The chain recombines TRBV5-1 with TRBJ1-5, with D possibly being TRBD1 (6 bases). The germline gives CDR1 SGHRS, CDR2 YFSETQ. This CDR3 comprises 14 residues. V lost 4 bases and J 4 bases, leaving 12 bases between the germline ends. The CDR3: CASSPGTPNQPQHF. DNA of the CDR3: TGCGCCAGCAGCCCGGGGACACCGAATCAGCCCCAGCATTTT. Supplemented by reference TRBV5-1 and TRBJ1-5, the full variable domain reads KAGVTQTPRYLIKTRGQQVTLSCSPISGHRSVSWYQQTPGQGLQFLFEYFSETQRNKGNFPGRFSGRQFSNSRSEMNVSTLELGDSALYLCASSPGTPNQPQHFGDGTRLSIL.

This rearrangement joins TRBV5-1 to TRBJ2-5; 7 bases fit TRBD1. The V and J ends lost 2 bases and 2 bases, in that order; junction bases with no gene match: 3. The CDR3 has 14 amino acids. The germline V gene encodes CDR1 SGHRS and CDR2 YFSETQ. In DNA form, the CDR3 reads TGCGCCAGCAGCTTCGGACAGGCTCAAGAGACCCAGTACTTC. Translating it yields CASSFGQAQETQYF.

CDR3 nucleotide sequence: TGCAGCGTTGCCGGGAGGATTAGTAGCACAGATACGCAGTATTTT. It translates to CSVAGRISSTDTQYF. The J gene is TRBJ2-3, the V gene TRBV29-1; 7 bases align to TRBD2. V gave up 4 bases and J gave up 0 bases; unmatched junction bases: 7. The CDR3 is made up of 15 amino acids. Looked up from germline, CDR1 is SQVTM and CDR2 is ANQGSEA.

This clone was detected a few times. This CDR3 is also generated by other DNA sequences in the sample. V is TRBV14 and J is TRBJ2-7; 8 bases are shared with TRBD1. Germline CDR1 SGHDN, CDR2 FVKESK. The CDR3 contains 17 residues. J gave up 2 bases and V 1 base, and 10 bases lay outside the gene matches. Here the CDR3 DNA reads TGTGCCAGCAGCCAAGCACCAGGGGGCTCCCTCCCCTACGAGCAGTACTTC. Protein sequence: CASSQAPGGSLPYEQYF. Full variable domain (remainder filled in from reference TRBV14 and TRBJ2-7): EAGVTQFPSHSVIEKGQTVTLRCDPISGHDNLYWYRRVMGKEIKFLLHFVKESKQDESGMPNNRFLAERTGGTYSTLKVQPAELEDSGVYFCASSQAPGGSLPYEQYFGPGTRLTVT.

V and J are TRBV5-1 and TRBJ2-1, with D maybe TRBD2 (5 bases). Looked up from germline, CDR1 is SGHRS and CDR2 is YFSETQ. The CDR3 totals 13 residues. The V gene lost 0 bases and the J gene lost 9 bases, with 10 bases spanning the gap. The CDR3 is CASSLEVEGEQFF. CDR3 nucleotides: TGCGCCAGCAGCTTGGAGGTCGAGGGTGAGCAGTTCTTC.

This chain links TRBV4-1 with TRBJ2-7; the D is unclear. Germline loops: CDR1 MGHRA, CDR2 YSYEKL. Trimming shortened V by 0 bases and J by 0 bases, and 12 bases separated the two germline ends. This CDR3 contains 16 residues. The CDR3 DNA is TGCGCCAGCAGCCAAGATTTCCAGGCCAGCTCCTACGAGCAGTACTTC. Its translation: CASSQDFQASSYEQYF.